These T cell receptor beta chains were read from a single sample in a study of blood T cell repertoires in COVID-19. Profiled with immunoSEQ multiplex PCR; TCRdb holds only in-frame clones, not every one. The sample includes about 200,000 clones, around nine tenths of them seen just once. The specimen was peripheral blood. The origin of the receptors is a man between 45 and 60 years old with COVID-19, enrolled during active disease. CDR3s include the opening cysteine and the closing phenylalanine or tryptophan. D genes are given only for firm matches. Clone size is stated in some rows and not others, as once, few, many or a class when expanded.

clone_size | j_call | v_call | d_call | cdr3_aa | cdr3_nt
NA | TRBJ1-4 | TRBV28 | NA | CASSTPEATNEKLFF | TGTGCCAGCAGCACCCCAGAGGCAACTAATGAAAAACTGTTTTTT
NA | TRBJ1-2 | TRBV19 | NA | CASSTREQNYGYTF | TGTGCCAGTAGTACCCGGGAACAGAACTATGGCTACACCTTC
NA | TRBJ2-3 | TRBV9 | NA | CASSVGSAADTQYF | TGTGCCAGCAGCGTAGGCTCTGCAGCAGATACGCAGTATTTT
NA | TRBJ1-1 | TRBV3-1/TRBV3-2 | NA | CASSQGAQVAEAFF | TGTGCCAGCAGCCAAGGGGCACAGGTAGCTGAAGCTTTCTTT
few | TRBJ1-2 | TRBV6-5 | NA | CASKAFNYGYTF | TGTGCCAGCAAAGCGTTTAACTATGGCTACACCTTC
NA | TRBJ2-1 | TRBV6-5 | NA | CASSPGTRDNEQFF | TGTGCCAGCAGTCCCGGGACAAGAGACAATGAGCAGTTCTTC
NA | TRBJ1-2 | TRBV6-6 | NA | CASSFNRDYGYTF | TGTGCCAGCAGTTTCAACAGGGACTATGGCTACACCTTC
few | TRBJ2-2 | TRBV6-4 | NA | CASSDSTSGELFF | TGTGCCAGCAGTGACTCGACTAGCGGGGAGCTGTTTTTT
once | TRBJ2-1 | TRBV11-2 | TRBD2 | CASSTVAGVFAHEQFF | TGTGCCAGCAGCACGGTGGCGGGAGTGTTCGCCCATGAGCAGTTCTTC
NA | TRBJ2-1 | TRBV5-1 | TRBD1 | CASSWDRVSQFF | TGCGCCAGCAGCTGGGACAGGGTATCGCAGTTCTTC
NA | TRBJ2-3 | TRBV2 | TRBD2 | CASSGTSGGSSRQYF | TGTGCCAGCAGCGGAACTAGCGGGGGATCTAGTAGGCAGTATTTT
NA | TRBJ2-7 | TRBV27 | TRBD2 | CASSALAGAFEQYF | TGTGCCAGCAGTGCACTAGCGGGGGCGTTCGAGCAGTACTTC